The T cell receptor (beta chain) described here comes from a study of blood T cell repertoires in COVID-19. The CDR3 sequence is 15 residues long. From germline, CDR1 is SGHRS and CDR2 YFSETQ. V dropped 4 bases and J dropped 2; count of bases not matched to a gene: 3. TCRdb's table, derived via immunoSEQ multiplex PCR, lists solely in-frame clones and lacks some. The repertoire holds 150,000 to 200,000 clones, with about 88% as singletons. Specimen: PBMCs or T cells enriched from blood (not recorded which). The chain couples TRBV5-1 to TRBJ2-5; TRBD2 matches at 12 bases. The sequence was collected from a human donor with acute COVID-19. The donor label of this sample is uncertain. The CDR3 sequence: CASSPGLAGQETQYF. CDR3 coding DNA: TGCGCCAGCAGCCCCGGACTAGCGGGGCAAGAGACCCAGTACTTC.